Presented here are 11 T cell receptor beta chains from one specimen sequenced in a study of blood T cell repertoires in COVID-19. TCRdb's copy holds only in-frame clones and misses some; the assay was immunoSEQ multiplex PCR. The profile shows 150,000 to 200,000 clones, about four fifths of them singletons. Sample: PBMCs or T cells enriched from blood (not recorded which). The receptor set was obtained from a man aged 45 to 65 who had recovered from COVID-19.

In DNA form, the CDR3 reads TGTGCCAGCAGTCCCCTCCAGGGGGCTAATAATTCACCCCTCCACTTT. It yields the protein CASSPLQGANNSPLHF. J is TRBJ1-6 and V is TRBV28; 8 bases match TRBD1. Trimming at V came to 5 bases and at J to 5 bases, leaving 8 bases not matched to a gene. CDR1 MDHEN and CDR2 SYDVKM come from the germline V gene. This CDR3 comprises 16 residues.

The chain carries TRBV30 and TRBJ1-2; the match to TRBD1 covers 8 bases. The V gene end was trimmed by 3 bases and the J gene end by 2 bases; junction bases not matched to a gene: 14. Per the germline V gene, CDR1 is GTSNPN and CDR2 is SVGIG (reference sequence). The CDR3 runs to 17 residues. CDR3 sequence (DNA): TGTGCCTGGAGCACGGGACAGGTGGGATCCCCCAACTATGGCTACACCTTC. Translated, it gives CAWSTGQVGSPNYGYTF. Combining the CDR3 with reference TRBV30 and TRBJ1-2 gives the whole variable domain SQTIHQWPATLVQPVGSPLSLECTVEGTSNPNLYWYRQAAGRGLQLLFYSVGIGQISSEVPQNLSASRPQDRQFILSSKKLLLSDSGFYLCAWSTGQVGSPNYGYTFGSGTRLTVV.

The genes are TRBV19 and TRBJ1-1; 8 nucleotides align to TRBD1. CDR1 is LNHDA, CDR2 SQIVND, per germline (reference sequence). The CDR3 totals 15 residues. V lost 6 bases, J lost 2 bases, and 8 bases stayed unmatched. CDR3 region: CASRDDRGGNTEAFF. The CDR3 DNA is TGTGCCAGTAGGGACGACAGGGGTGGTAACACTGAAGCTTTCTTT.

Concerning this clone: This sample also contains other DNA sequences that code for the same CDR3. CDR3 in DNA: TGCGCCAGCAGCTCCGGACTAGCGGATAACACCGGGGAGCTGTTTTTT. Translation: CASSSGLADNTGELFF. The chain has TRBV5-1 and TRBJ2-2, with 10 bases identical to TRBD2. CDR1 SGHRS and CDR2 YFSETQ come from the germline V gene. The length of the CDR3 is 16 residues. J was trimmed by 2 bases and V by 3 bases; bases with no gene match: 4.

The chain couples TRBV6-5 to TRBJ1-2; possibly TRBD1 for D (6 bases). Trimming shortened V by 2 bases and J by 8 bases, and 12 bases separated the two germline ends. Germline-derived CDR1 and CDR2 are MNHEY and SVGAGI. This CDR3 spans 13 amino acids. CDR3 DNA sequence: TGTGCCAGCAGTTACGCAGGGGTTGGGGGCTACACCTTC. This codes for CASSYAGVGGYTF.

The chain recombines TRBV19 with TRBJ2-5; possible D gene TRBD2, 6 bases. Germline values: CDR1 LNHDA, CDR2 SQIVND (reference sequence). The CDR3 runs to 16 residues. The V end lost 5 bases, the J end lost 3 bases, and 19 bases lay between the germline ends. The CDR3 DNA reads as TGTGCCAGTAGTTTTGGGGGGACTGGGGGTAAAGAGACCCAGTACTTC. Residues: CASSFGGTGGKETQYF.

The chain has TRBV19 and TRBJ2-6; D is unclear. Per the germline V gene, CDR1 is LNHDA and CDR2 is SQIVND (reference sequence). V was clipped by 3 bases and J by 2 bases, with 5 bases between them. This CDR3 is 14 amino acids long. The CDR3: CASSIFPGANVLTF. Here the CDR3 DNA reads TGTGCCAGTAGTATCTTCCCTGGGGCCAACGTCCTGACTTTC.

J is TRBJ2-7 and V is TRBV5-1; 7 bases agree with TRBD1. The V segment lost 4 bases and the J segment 6 bases; nucleotides outside the gene matches: 13. Germline CDR1 and CDR2: SGHRS and YFSETQ. The CDR3 contains 15 residues. The CDR3 region is CASSATGASDGEQYF. For the CDR3, the DNA is TGCGCCAGCAGCGCCACAGGGGCCTCCGATGGCGAGCAGTACTTC.

This clone appeared once. The chain uses TRBV9 and TRBJ1-5; D gene uncertain. The CDR3 runs to 15 residues. V was clipped by 0 bases and J by 3 bases, with 10 bases between them. Per the germline V gene, CDR1 is SGDLS and CDR2 is YYNGEE. The CDR3 protein is CASSVGSSFNQPQHF. For the CDR3, the DNA is TGTGCCAGCAGCGTAGGGTCGAGTTTCAATCAGCCCCAGCATTTT.

This rearrangement joins TRBV19 to TRBJ2-5, with 7 bases fitting TRBD2. Trimming took 5 bases from V and 4 from J; bases not matched to a gene: 7. This CDR3 spans 14 amino acids. Germline CDR1 is LNHDA and CDR2 is SQIVND (reference sequence). The CDR3, as DNA: TGTGCCAGTAGTGGCGGGGGAAGAACAGAGACCCAGTACTTC. Translating gives CASSGGGRTETQYF.

The rearrangement uses TRBV27 and TRBJ1-2; 7 nucleotides agree with TRBD1. Germline trimming cut 8 bases from V and 0 bases from J; bases unmatched to any gene: 9. There are 15 residues in the CDR3. Germline loops: CDR1 MNHEY, CDR2 SMNVEV (reference sequence). This CDR3 reads CASWDRDRANYGYTF. In DNA, the CDR3 is TGTGCCAGCTGGGACCGGGACAGAGCTAACTATGGCTACACCTTC.